Sequencing of this T cell receptor beta chain was carried out in a study of cytomegalovirus exposure and HLA in healthy donors. Clones were read by immunoSEQ multiplex PCR, and TCRdb kept only the in-frame ones, dropping some. The sample includes a few hundred thousand clones, roughly 89% of them seen just once. CDR3 size: 14 residues. The germline V gene has CDR1 KGHSH and CDR2 LQKENI. V lost 6 bases to trimming and J lost 2 bases, with 11 bases between them. The sample holds one count of this clone. The clonotype originates from a woman between 18 and 29 years old in good health and CMV-seronegative. The J gene is TRBJ1-3, the V gene TRBV18, with D possibly being TRBD1 (6 bases). Sequencing was performed on PBMCs. DNA for the CDR3: TGTGCCAGCTCGCCGCAGGGGACTGGAAACACCATATATTTT. Amino acids: CASSPQGTGNTIYF.